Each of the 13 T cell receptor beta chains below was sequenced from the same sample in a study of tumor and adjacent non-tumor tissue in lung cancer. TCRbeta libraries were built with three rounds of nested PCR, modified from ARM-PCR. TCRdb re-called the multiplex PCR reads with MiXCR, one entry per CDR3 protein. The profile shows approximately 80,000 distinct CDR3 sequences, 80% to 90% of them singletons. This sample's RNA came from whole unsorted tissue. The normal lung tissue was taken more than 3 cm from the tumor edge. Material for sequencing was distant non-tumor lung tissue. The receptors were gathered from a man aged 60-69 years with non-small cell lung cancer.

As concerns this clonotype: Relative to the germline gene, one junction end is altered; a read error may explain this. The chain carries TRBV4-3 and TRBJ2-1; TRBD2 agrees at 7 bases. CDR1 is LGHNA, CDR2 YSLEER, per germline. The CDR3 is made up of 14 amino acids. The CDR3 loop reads CASNQEGLYDEQFF. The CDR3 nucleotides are TGCGCTAGCAACCAAGAGGGACTATATGATGAGCAGTTCTTC.

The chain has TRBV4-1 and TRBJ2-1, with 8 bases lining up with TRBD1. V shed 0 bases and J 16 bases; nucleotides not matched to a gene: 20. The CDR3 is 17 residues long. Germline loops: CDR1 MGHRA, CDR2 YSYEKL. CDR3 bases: TGCGCCAGCAGCCAAGATCGGGGTCCCAGGGGGCGGGGTGAGCTCTTCTTC. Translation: CASSQDRGPRGRGELFF.

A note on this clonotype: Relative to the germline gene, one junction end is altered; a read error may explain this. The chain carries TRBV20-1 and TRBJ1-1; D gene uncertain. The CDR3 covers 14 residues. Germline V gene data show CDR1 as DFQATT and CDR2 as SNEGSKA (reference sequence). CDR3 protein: CSALLAKIRTGAFF. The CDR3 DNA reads TGCAGTGCTCTCTTGGCCAAAATTCGGACTGGAGCTTTCTTT.

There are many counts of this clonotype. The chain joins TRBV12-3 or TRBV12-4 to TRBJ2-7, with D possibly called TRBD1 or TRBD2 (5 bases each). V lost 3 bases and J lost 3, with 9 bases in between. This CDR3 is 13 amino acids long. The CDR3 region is CASSFGTNYEQYF. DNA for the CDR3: TGTGCCAGCAGTTTCGGGACCAACTACGAGCAGTACTTC.

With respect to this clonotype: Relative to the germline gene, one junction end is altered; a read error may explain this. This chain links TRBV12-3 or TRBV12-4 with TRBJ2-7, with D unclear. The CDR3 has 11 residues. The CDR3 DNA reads TGTGCCAACAGTATATACGACGAGCAGTACTTC. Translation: CANSIYDEQYF.

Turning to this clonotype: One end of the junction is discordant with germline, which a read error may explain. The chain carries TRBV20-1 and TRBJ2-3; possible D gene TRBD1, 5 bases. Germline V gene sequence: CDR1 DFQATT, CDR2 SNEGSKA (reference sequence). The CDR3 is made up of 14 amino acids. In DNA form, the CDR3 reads TGCAGTGCTAGCCCGGATACAGGCACAGATACACAGTATTTT. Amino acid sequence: CSASPDTGTDTQYF.

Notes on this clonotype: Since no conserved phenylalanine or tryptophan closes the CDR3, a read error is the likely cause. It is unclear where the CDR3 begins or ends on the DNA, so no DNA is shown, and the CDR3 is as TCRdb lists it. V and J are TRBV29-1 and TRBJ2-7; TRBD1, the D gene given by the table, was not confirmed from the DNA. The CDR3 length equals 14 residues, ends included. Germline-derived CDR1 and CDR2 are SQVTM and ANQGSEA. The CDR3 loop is CSVARRQGDYEQYL.

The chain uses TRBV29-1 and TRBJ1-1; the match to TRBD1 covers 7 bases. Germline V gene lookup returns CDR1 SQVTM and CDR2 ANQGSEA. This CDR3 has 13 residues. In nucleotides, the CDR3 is TGCAGTGATGTGGGACAGATAAACGCTGAAGCTTTCTTT. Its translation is CSDVGQINAEAFF. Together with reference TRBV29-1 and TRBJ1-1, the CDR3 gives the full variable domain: SAVISQKPSRDICQRGTSLTIQCQVDSQVTMMFWYRQQPGQSLTLIATANQGSEATYESGFVIDKFPISRPNLTFSTLTVSNMSPEDSSIYLCSDVGQINAEAFFGQGTRLTVV.

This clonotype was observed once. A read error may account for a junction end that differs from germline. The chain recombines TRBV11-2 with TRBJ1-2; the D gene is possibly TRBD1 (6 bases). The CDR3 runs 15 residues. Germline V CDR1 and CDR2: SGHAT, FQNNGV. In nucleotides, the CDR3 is TGTGCCAGCAGCTTACCTTTGGCAGGGACCAGGGGCTGCACCTTC. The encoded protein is CASSLPLAGTRGCTF. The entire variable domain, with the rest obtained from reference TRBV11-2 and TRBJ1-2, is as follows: EAGVAQSPRYKIIEKRQSVAFWCNPISGHATLYWYQQILGQGPKLLIQFQNNGVVDDSQLPKDRFSAERLKGVDSTLKIQPAKLEDSAVYLCASSLPLAGTRGCTFGSGTRLTVV.

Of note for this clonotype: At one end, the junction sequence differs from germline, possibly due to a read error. As DNA, the CDR3 is TGCAGCGCCAACGACAGGGGGCTCGGTGAAAAAGTGTTTTTT. Its protein is CSANDRGLGEKVFF. The chain employs TRBV29-1 and TRBJ1-4; 10 bases match TRBD1. The germline V gene has CDR1 SQVTM and CDR2 ANQGSEA. This CDR3 has 14 residues.

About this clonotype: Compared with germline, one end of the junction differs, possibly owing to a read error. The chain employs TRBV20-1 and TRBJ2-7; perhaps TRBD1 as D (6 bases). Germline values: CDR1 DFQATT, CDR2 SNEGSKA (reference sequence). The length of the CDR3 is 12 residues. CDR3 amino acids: CNARNRADEQYF. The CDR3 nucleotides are TGTAATGCTAGAAACAGGGCGGATGAGCAGTACTTC.

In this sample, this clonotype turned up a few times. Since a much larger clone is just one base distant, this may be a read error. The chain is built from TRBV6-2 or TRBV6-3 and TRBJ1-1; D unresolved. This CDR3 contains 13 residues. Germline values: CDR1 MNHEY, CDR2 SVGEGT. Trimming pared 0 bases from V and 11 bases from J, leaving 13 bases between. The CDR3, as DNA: TGTGCCAGCAGTTACTCGAGCCTGGTCCTTGCTTTCTTT. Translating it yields CASSYSSLVLAFF.

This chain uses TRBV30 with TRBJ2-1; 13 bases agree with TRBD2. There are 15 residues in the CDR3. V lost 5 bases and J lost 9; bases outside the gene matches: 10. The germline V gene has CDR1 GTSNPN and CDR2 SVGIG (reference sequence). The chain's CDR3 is CAWGLGLAGVTEQFF. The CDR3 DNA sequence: TGTGCCTGGGGGCTCGGACTAGCGGGAGTCACTGAGCAGTTCTTC.